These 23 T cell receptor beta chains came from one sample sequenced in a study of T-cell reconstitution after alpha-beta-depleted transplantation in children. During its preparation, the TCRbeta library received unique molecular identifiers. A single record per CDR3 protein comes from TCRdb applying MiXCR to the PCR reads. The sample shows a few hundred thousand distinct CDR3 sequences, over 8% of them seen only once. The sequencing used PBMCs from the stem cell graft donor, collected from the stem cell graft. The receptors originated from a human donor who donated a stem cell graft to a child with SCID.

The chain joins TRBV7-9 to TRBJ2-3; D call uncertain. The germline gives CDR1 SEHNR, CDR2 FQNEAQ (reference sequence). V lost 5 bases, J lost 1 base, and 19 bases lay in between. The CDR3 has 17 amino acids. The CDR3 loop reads CASSPALGWTGTDTQYF. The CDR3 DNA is TGTGCCAGCAGCCCGGCCCTCGGTTGGACCGGCACAGATACGCAGTATTTT.

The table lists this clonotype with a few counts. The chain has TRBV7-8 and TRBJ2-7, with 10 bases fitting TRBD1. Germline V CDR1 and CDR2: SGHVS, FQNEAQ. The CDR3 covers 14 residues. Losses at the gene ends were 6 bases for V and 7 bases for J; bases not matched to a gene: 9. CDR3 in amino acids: CASSFGTGVGEQYF. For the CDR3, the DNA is TGTGCCAGCAGTTTCGGGACAGGGGTTGGGGAGCAGTACTTC.

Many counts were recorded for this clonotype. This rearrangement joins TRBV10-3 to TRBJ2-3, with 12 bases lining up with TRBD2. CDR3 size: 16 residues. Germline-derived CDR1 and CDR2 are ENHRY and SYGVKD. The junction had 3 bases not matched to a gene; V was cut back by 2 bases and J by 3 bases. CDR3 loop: CAISERLAGETDTQYF. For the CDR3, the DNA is TGTGCCATCAGTGAGCGACTAGCGGGGGAAACAGATACGCAGTATTTT.

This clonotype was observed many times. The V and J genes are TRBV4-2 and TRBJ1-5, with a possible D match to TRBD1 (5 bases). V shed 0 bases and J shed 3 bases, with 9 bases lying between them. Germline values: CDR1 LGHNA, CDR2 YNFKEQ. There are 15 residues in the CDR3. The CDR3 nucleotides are TGTGCCAGCAGCCAAGATGGGGGTGCCAATCAGCCCCAGCATTTT. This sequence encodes CASSQDGGANQPQHF.

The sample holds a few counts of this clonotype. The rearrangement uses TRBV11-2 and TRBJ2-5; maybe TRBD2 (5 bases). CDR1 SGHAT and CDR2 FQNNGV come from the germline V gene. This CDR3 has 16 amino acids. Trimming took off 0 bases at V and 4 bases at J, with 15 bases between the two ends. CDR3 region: CASSLDLERERETQYF. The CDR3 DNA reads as TGTGCCAGCAGCTTAGATCTAGAGAGGGAGCGAGAGACCCAGTACTTC.

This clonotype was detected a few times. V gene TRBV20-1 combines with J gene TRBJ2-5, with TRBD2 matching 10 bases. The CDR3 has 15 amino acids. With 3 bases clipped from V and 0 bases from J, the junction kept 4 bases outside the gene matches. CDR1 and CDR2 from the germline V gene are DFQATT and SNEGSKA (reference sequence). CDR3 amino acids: CSARSLAGDQETQYF. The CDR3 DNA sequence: TGCAGTGCTAGGAGCCTAGCGGGGGACCAAGAGACCCAGTACTTC.

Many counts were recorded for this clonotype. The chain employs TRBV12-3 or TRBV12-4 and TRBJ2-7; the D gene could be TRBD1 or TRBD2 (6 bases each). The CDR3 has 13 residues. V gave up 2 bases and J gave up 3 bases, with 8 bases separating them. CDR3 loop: CASSLRGLYEQYF. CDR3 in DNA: TGTGCCAGCAGTTTACGGGGGCTCTACGAGCAGTACTTC.

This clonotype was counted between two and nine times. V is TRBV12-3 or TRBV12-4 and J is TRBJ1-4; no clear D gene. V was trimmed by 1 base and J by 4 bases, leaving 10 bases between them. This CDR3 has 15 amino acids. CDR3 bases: TGTGCCAGCAGTTTAGTAGGCGGGAGTAATGAAAAACTGTTTTTT. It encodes CASSLVGGSNEKLFF.

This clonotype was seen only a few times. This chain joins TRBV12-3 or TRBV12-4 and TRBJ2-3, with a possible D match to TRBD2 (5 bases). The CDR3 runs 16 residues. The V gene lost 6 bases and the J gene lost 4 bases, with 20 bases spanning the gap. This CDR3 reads CASSSTGKPRADTQYF. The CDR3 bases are TGTGCCAGCAGCAGCACCGGGAAACCAAGGGCAGATACGCAGTATTTT.

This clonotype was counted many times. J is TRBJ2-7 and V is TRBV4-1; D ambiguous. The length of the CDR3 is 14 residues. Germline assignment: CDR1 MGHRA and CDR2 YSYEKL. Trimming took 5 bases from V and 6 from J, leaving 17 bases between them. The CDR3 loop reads CASSANYINSEQYF. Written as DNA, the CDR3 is TGCGCCAGCAGCGCAAATTACATCAACTCCGAGCAGTACTTC.

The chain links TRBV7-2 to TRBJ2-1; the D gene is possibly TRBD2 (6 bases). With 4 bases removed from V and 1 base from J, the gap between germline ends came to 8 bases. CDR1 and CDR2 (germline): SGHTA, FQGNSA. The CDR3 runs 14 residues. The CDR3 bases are TGTGCCAGCAGCTGGGCGGGGTCCTACAATGAGCAGTTCTTC. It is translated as CASSWAGSYNEQFF. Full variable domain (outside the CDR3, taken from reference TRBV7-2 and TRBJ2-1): GAGVSQSPSNKVTEKGKDVELRCDPISGHTALYWYRQSLGQGLEFLIYFQGNSAPDKSGLPSDRFSAERTGGSVSTLTIQRTQQEDSAVYLCASSWAGSYNEQFFGPGTRLTVL.

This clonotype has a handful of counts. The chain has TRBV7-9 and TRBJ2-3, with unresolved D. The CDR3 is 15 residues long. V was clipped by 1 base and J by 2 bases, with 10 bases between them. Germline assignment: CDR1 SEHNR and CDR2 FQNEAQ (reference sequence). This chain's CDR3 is CASSLGTYLTDTQYF. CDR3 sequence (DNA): TGTGCCAGCAGCTTAGGGACCTACCTCACAGATACGCAGTATTTT.

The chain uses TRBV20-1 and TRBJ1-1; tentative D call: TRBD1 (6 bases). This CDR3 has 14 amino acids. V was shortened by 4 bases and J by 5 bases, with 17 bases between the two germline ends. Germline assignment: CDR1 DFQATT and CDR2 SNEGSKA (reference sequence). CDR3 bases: TGCAGTGCTATCACAGGGTGGAGCGGGACTGAAGCTTTCTTT. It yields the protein CSAITGWSGTEAFF.

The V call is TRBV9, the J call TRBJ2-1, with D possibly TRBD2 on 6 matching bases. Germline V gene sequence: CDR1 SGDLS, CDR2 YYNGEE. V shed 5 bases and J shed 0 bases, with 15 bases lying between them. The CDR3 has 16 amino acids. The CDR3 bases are TGTGCCAGCAGTGCTGGACTAACGAGCTCCTACAATGAGCAGTTCTTC. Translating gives CASSAGLTSSYNEQFF. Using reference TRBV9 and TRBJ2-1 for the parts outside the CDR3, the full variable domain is DSGVTQTPKHLITATGQRVTLRCSPRSGDLSVYWYQQSLDQGLQFLIQYYNGEERAKGNILERFSAQQFPDLHSELNLSSLELGDSALYFCASSAGLTSSYNEQFFGPGTRLTVL.

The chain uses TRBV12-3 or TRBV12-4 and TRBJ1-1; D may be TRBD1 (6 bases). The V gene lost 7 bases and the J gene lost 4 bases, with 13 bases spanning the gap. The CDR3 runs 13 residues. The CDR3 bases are TGTGCCAGCACCCCGGGAGGGGGCACTGAAGCTTTCTTT. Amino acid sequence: CASTPGGGTEAFF.

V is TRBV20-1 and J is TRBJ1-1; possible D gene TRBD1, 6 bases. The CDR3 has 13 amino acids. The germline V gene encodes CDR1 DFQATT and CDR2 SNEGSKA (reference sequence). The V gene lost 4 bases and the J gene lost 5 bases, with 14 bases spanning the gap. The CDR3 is CSATTGRGTEAFF. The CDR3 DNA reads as TGCAGTGCTACAACAGGGCGGGGGACTGAAGCTTTCTTT.

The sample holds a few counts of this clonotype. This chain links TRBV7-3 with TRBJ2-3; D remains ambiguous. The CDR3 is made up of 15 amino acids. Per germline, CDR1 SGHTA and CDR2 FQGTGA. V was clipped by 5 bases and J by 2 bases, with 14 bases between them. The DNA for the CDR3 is TGTGCCAGCAGCCCCTCCGGAGAACCCACAGATACGCAGTATTTT. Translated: CASSPSGEPTDTQYF.

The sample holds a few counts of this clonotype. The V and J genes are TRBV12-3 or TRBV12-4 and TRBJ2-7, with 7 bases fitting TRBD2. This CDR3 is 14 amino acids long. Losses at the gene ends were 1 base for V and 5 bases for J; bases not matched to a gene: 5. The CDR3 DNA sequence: TGTGCCAGCAGTTTAGGGGGAGGGTTGAACGAGCAGTACTTC. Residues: CASSLGGGLNEQYF.

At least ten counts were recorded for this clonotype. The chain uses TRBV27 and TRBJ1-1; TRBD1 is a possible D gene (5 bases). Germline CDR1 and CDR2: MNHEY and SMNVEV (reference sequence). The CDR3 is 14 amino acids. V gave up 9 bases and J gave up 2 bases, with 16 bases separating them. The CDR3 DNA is TGTGCCAGTCGATCGACAGCCTATAACACTGAAGCTTTCTTT. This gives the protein CASRSTAYNTEAFF.

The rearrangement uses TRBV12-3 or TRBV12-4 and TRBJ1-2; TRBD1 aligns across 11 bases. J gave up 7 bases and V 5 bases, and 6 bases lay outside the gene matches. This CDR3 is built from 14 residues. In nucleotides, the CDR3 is TGTGCCAGCAGTCCCCCGGGACAGGGGGTTGGCTACACCTTC. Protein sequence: CASSPPGQGVGYTF.

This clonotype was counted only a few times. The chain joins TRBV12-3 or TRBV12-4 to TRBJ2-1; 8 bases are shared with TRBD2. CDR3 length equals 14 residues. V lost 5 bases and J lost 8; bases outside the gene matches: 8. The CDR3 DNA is TGTGCCAGCAGTCGCCGGGGGGGGGCTGATGAGCAGTTCTTC. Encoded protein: CASSRRGGADEQFF.

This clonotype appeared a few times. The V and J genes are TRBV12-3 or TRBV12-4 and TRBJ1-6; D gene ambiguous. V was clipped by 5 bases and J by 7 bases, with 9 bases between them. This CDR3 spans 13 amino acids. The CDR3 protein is CASSRTMNSPLHF. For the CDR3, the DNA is TGTGCCAGCAGTCGCACAATGAATTCACCCCTCCACTTT.

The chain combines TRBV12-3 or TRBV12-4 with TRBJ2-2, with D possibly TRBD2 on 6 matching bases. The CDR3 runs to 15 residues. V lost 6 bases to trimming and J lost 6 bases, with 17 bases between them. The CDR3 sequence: CASRKFGEASGELFF. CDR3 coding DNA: TGTGCCAGCAGAAAATTCGGGGAGGCGTCCGGGGAGCTGTTTTTT.